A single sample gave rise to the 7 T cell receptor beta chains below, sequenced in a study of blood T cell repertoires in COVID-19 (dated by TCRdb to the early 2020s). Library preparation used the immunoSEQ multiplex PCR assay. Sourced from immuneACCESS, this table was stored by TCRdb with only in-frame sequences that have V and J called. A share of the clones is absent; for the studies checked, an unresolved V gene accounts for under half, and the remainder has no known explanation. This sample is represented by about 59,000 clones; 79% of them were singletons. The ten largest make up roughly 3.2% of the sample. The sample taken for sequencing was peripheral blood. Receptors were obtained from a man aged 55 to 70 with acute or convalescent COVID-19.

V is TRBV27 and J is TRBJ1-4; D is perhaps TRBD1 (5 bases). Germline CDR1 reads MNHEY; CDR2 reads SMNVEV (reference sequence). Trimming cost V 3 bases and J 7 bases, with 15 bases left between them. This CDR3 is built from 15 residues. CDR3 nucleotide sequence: TGTGCCAGCAGTTTTATCGGGGGAGGTGGTGAAAAACTGTTTTTT. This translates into CASSFIGGGGEKLFF. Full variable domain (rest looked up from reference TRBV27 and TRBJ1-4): EAQVTQNPRYLITVTGKKLTVTCSQNMNHEYMSWYRQDPGLGLRQIYYSMNVEVTDKGDVPEGYKVSRKEKRNFPLILESPSPNQTSLYFCASSFIGGGGEKLFFGSGTQLSVL.

The CDR3 DNA reads TGTGCCAGCAGCTTAACCCGGGGGGAAGAGACCCAGTACTTC. Amino acid sequence: CASSLTRGEETQYF. The chain uses TRBV7-3 and TRBJ2-5, with TRBD2 identical over 7 bases. Germline trimming cut 0 bases from V and 3 bases from J; bases unmatched to any gene: 1. CDR3 length: 14 residues. Per the germline V gene, CDR1 is SGHTA and CDR2 is FQGTGA.

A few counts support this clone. The CDR3 is CASSALMRRETQYF. The CDR3 DNA follows: TGTGCCAGCAGTGCTTTGATGAGGAGAGAGACCCAGTACTTC. The J gene is TRBJ2-5, the V gene TRBV2; D is unclear. The germline V and J ends were trimmed by 4 bases and 4 bases, with 13 bases remaining between them. Germline V gene sequence: CDR1 SNHLY, CDR2 FYNNEI. The CDR3 totals 14 residues.

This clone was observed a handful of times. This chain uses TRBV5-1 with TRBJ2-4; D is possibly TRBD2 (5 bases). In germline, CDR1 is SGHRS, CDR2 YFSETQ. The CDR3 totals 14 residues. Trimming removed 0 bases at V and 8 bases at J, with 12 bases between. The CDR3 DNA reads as TGCGCCAGCAGCTTGGGGGCAGCGGTCGACATTCAGTACTTC. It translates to CASSLGAAVDIQYF.

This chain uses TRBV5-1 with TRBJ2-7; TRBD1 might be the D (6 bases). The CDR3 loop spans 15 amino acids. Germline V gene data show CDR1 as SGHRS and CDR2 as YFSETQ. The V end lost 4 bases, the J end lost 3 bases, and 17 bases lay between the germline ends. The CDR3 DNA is TGCGCCAGCAGCCGACCAGGGGCGTCGCTCTACGAGCAGTACTTC. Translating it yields CASSRPGASLYEQYF.

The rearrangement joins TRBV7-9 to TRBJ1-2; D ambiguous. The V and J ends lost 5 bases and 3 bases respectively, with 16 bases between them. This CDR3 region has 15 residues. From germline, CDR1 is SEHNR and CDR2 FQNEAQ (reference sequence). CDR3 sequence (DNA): TGTGCCAGCAGCCCTAGACTGGGTTTCGACTATGGCTACACCTTC. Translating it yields CASSPRLGFDYGYTF.

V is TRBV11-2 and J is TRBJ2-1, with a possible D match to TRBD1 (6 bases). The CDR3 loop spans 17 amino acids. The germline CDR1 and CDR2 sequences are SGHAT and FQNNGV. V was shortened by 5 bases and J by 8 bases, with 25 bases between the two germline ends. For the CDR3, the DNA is TGTGCCAGCAGCCCCCAGGGTACCGGGTTGGGGGCGGATGAGCAGTTCTTC. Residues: CASSPQGTGLGADEQFF.